These 30 T cell receptor beta chains share one sample of origin, sequenced in a study of blood T cell repertoires in COVID-19. Generated by immunoSEQ multiplex PCR, the TCRdb table keeps only in-frame clones and is missing some. The sample has about 110,000 clones, about nine tenths seen once. The specimen was peripheral blood. The receptors here all came from a woman in her thirties with acute or convalescent COVID-19.

V gene TRBV3-1 (or the pseudogene TRBV3-2) combines with J gene TRBJ1-2; TRBD1 might be the D (5 bases). V was clipped by 1 base and J by 4 bases, with 22 bases between them. CDR1 is LGHDT, CDR2 YNNKEL, per germline (reference sequence). The CDR3 contains 18 residues. For the CDR3, the DNA is TGTGCCAGCAGCCAAGGATTGCGAAAGGCGGGGCGAACCTATGGCTACACCTTC. Protein: CASSQGLRKAGRTYGYTF.

The chain is built from TRBV7-2 and TRBJ1-4; D might be TRBD1 (5 bases). The length of the CDR3 is 13 residues. Per the germline V gene, CDR1 is SGHTA and CDR2 is FQGNSA. V was cut by 3 bases and J by 7 bases, with 9 bases left in between. Written as DNA, the CDR3 is TGTGCCAGCAGCTTCGGGGGTGGTGAAAAACTGTTTTTT. This gives the protein CASSFGGGEKLFF.

The rearrangement joins TRBV28 to TRBJ2-7, with 7 nucleotides matching TRBD1. The V segment lost 7 bases and the J segment 1 base; nucleotides outside the gene matches: 10. In germline, CDR1 is MDHEN, CDR2 SYDVKM. This CDR3 is 15 amino acids long. CDR3 DNA: TGTGCCAGCACTGCGTCCGGGACAGCGTCCTACGAGCAGTACTTC. It specifies CASTASGTASYEQYF.

This chain uses TRBV7-3 with TRBJ2-1, with D maybe TRBD1 (6 bases). The CDR3 has 13 residues. Germline V CDR1 and CDR2: SGHTA, FQGTGA. V was clipped by 0 bases and J by 10 bases, with 10 bases between them. The CDR3 protein is CASSLTGGYEQFF. In DNA, the CDR3 is TGTGCCAGCAGCTTAACAGGGGGTTACGAGCAGTTCTTC. Variable domain in full (rest from reference TRBV7-3 and TRBJ2-1): GAGVSQTPSNKVTEKGKYVELRCDPISGHTALYWYRQSLGQGPEFLIYFQGTGAADDSGLPNDRFFAVRPEGSVSTLKIQRTERGDSAVYLCASSLTGGYEQFFGPGTRLTVL.

The sample holds one count of this clone. The sample carries other DNA sequences with the same CDR3. The chain links TRBV3-1 (or the pseudogene TRBV3-2) to TRBJ1-1; D uncertain. This CDR3 comprises 13 residues. CDR1 is LGHDT and CDR2 is YNNKEL in the germline V gene (reference sequence). Trimming removed 1 base from V and 7 bases from J, with 10 bases in between. The CDR3 DNA sequence: TGTGCCAGCAGCCAAGGGGTGGGAGGTGAAGCTTTCTTT. As protein: CASSQGVGGEAFF.

The rearrangement joins TRBV4-2 to TRBJ1-1; perhaps TRBD1 as D (5 bases). The germline CDR1 and CDR2 sequences are LGHNA and YNFKEQ. CDR3 length: 18 residues. V dropped 6 bases and J dropped 5 bases, with 28 bases sitting between them. The CDR3 is CASSQQILGRTTGTEAFF. The CDR3 DNA reads as TGTGCCAGCAGTCAACAAATCTTGGGACGGACTACCGGGACTGAAGCTTTCTTT.

In its sample, this clone was seen a few times. The chain combines TRBV18 with TRBJ2-2; 11 bases agree with TRBD2. The V segment lost 2 bases and the J segment 5 bases; nucleotides outside the gene matches: 22. Germline lookup yields CDR1 KGHSH and CDR2 LQKENI. This CDR3 has 22 amino acids. CDR3 nucleotide sequence: TGTGCCAGCTCACCATTATCGGGGATTAAGATACTAGCGGGAGAGGATACCGGGGAGCTGTTTTTT. Translating it yields CASSPLSGIKILAGEDTGELFF.

This clone was seen just once. The chain uses TRBV3-1 (or the pseudogene TRBV3-2) and TRBJ1-2; a weak D match, TRBD1 (5 bases). CDR3 size: 12 residues. Germline V gene sequence: CDR1 LGHDT, CDR2 YNNKEL (reference sequence). Trimming left V 7 bases short and J 4 bases short, with 10 bases between. CDR3 DNA sequence: TGTGCCAGCACCCACGGGGGCTATGGCTACACCTTC. Its translation is CASTHGGYGYTF.

The V call is TRBV10-3, the J call TRBJ2-1, with D maybe TRBD2 (6 bases). The germline V and J ends were trimmed by 8 bases and 7 bases, with 18 bases remaining between them. Germline V lookup: CDR1 ENHRY, CDR2 SYGVKD. CDR3 length equals 14 residues. The CDR3 loop is CAILVGEVGNEQFF. In DNA form, the CDR3 reads TGTGCCATCTTGGTGGGGGAGGTTGGGAATGAGCAGTTCTTC.

The genes are TRBV24-1 and TRBJ2-7; D is unclear. The germline V and J ends were trimmed by 5 bases and 5 bases, with 12 bases remaining between them. Germline loops: CDR1 KGHDR, CDR2 SFDVKD. The CDR3 contains 13 residues. This CDR3 is CATSAAKIDEQYF. The CDR3 DNA reads TGTGCCACCAGTGCCGCGAAGATCGACGAGCAGTACTTC.

The chain links TRBV6-2 or TRBV6-3 to TRBJ2-1; TRBD2 is a possible D gene (5 bases). V was trimmed by 6 bases and J by 4 bases, leaving 22 bases between them. The CDR3 covers 17 residues. Germline V gene lookup returns CDR1 MNHEY and CDR2 SVGEGT. The CDR3 spells CASSPEREGWKYNEQFF. CDR3 sequence (DNA): TGTGCCAGCAGCCCCGAGAGGGAAGGTTGGAAATACAATGAGCAGTTCTTC.

The gene calls are TRBV4-3 and TRBJ2-4; D uncertain. This CDR3 spans 15 amino acids. Germline V lookup: CDR1 LGHNA, CDR2 YSLEER. V was clipped by 0 bases and J by 6 bases, with 12 bases between them. CDR3 residues: CASSQESAVGNIQYF. DNA for the CDR3: TGCGCCAGCAGCCAAGAGAGCGCCGTGGGAAACATTCAGTACTTC.

The chain links TRBV7-3 to TRBJ1-2; D is perhaps TRBD1 (5 bases). V lost 5 bases to trimming and J lost 1 base, with 14 bases between them. The CDR3 is 15 residues long. The germline CDR1 and CDR2 sequences are SGHTA and FQGTGA. The CDR3 DNA reads as TGTGCCAGCAGCCCGTCGGGGGGATTTAACTATGGCTACACCTTC. Protein product: CASSPSGGFNYGYTF. The entire variable domain, with the rest obtained from reference TRBV7-3 and TRBJ1-2, is as follows: GAGVSQTPSNKVTEKGKYVELRCDPISGHTALYWYRQSLGQGPEFLIYFQGTGAADDSGLPNDRFFAVRPEGSVSTLKIQRTERGDSAVYLCASSPSGGFNYGYTFGSGTRLTVV.

V usage is TRBV30 and J usage is TRBJ2-2; D is perhaps TRBD2 (5 bases). V lost 5 bases to trimming and J lost 4 bases, with 20 bases between them. The germline gives CDR1 GTSNPN, CDR2 SVGIG (reference sequence). The CDR3 loop spans 16 amino acids. CDR3 in amino acids: CAWEALGQAGTGELFF. In DNA, the CDR3 is TGTGCCTGGGAGGCCCTGGGTCAGGCGGGCACCGGGGAGCTGTTTTTT.

This sequence joins TRBV21-1 and TRBJ1-2; the table's D call TRBD1 went unverified against the DNA. TRBV21-1 corresponds to a pseudogene. This CDR3 has 14 residues. The CDR3 sequence is CATGQGASNYGYTF. The CDR3 bases are TGTGCCACGGGACAGGGGGCTTCAAACTATGGCTACACCTTC.

V usage is TRBV28 and J usage is TRBJ2-1; 7 bases are shared with TRBD1. The germline V gene encodes CDR1 MDHEN and CDR2 SYDVKM. CDR3 size: 15 residues. The junction had 5 bases not matched to a gene; V was cut back by 5 bases and J by 1 base. The CDR3 is CASSPQGDSYNEQFF. In nucleotides, the CDR3 is TGTGCCAGCAGTCCGCAGGGGGATTCCTACAATGAGCAGTTCTTC.

Only a few counts were recorded for this clone. The CDR3 spells CASSRRGRGASRAGEQFF. The CDR3, as DNA: TGTGCCAGCAGCCGCAGGGGACGGGGCGCGTCCCGCGCGGGTGAGCAGTTCTTC. The chain carries TRBV3-1 (or the pseudogene TRBV3-2) and TRBJ2-1; possibly TRBD1 for D (6 bases). V shed 4 bases and J shed 9 bases, with 28 bases lying between them. This CDR3 has 18 amino acids. Germline CDR1 and CDR2: LGHDT and YNNKEL (reference sequence).

This sequence joins TRBV4-3 and TRBJ2-1; D might be TRBD1 (6 bases). Germline CDR1 and CDR2: LGHNA and YSLEER. The CDR3 contains 16 residues. With 2 bases removed from V and 0 bases from J, the gap between germline ends came to 11 bases. The CDR3 region has the DNA TGCGCCAGCAGCCAACGGACAGCGCTCTCCTACAATGAGCAGTTCTTC. It specifies CASSQRTALSYNEQFF.

V usage is TRBV7-7 and J usage is TRBJ2-3; TRBD2 matches at 10 bases. The junction had 9 bases not matched to a gene; V was cut back by 5 bases and J by 4 bases. Germline V gene lookup returns CDR1 SSHAT and CDR2 FNYEAQ (reference sequence). The CDR3 has 16 amino acids. For the CDR3, the DNA is TGTGCCAGCAGCCCGAGCCTAGCGGGGGCCTCAGATACGCAGTATTTT. Amino acids: CASSPSLAGASDTQYF. Full variable domain (outside the CDR3, taken from reference TRBV7-7 and TRBJ2-3): GAGVSQSPRYKVTKRGQDVTLRCDPISSHATLYWYQQALGQGPEFLTYFNYEAQPDKSGLPSDRFSAERPEGSISTLTIQRTEQRDSAMYRCASSPSLAGASDTQYFGPGTRLTVL.

This chain joins TRBV7-9 and TRBJ2-3, with 8 bases fitting TRBD2. The CDR3 totals 17 residues. The germline V gene has CDR1 SEHNR and CDR2 FQNEAQ (reference sequence). The V gene end was trimmed by 3 bases and the J gene end by 4 bases; junction bases not matched to a gene: 12. Here the CDR3 reads CASSFFQGLGLSDTQYF. The CDR3 DNA sequence: TGTGCCAGCAGCTTCTTTCAGGGACTAGGACTGTCAGATACGCAGTATTTT.

The chain recombines TRBV30 with TRBJ2-7; 10 bases are shared with TRBD1. V lost 3 bases, J lost 2 bases, and 7 bases stayed unmatched. This CDR3 has 15 residues. Germline V gene sequence: CDR1 GTSNPN, CDR2 SVGIG (reference sequence). The CDR3 DNA reads as TGTGCCTGGAGGCCCGGACAGGGGGTGACCTACGAGCAGTACTTC. Its translation: CAWRPGQGVTYEQYF.

This sequence joins TRBV19 and TRBJ1-5, with a weak D call TRBD1 (5 bases). The V gene's germline CDR1 is LNHDA and CDR2 SQIVND (reference sequence). V shed 7 bases and J shed 2 bases, with 12 bases lying between them. The CDR3 contains 14 residues. The CDR3 region is CASTTGGGNQPQHF. The DNA for the CDR3 is TGTGCCAGTACCACCGGGGGGGGCAATCAGCCCCAGCATTTT.

The chain employs TRBV18 and TRBJ1-2, with TRBD1 matching 8 bases. The CDR3 consists of 16 residues. Germline CDR1 is KGHSH and CDR2 is LQKENI. V lost 2 bases and J lost 3; bases outside the gene matches: 8. The CDR3 DNA reads TGTGCCAGCTCACCAGGCATCAGACAGGGGCACTATGGCTACACCTTC. Translated, it gives CASSPGIRQGHYGYTF.

The chain combines TRBV28 with TRBJ1-2, with no clear D. V gave up 7 bases and J gave up 3 bases, with 21 bases separating them. Germline-derived CDR1 and CDR2 are MDHEN and SYDVKM. The CDR3 covers 16 residues. Here the CDR3 DNA reads TGTGCCAGCACCACCCAGGCGTTGAGTATCCACTATGGCTACACCTTC. Translated: CASTTQALSIHYGYTF.

DNA for the CDR3: TGTGCCAGCTCACCACTTTCTTCAGGCAATGAAGCTTTCTTT. Protein product: CASSPLSSGNEAFF. The chain links TRBV18 to TRBJ1-1; no clear D gene. The V gene's germline CDR1 is KGHSH and CDR2 LQKENI. The CDR3 totals 14 residues. The V gene lost 1 base and the J gene lost 7 bases, with 13 bases spanning the gap.

The J gene is TRBJ2-7, the V gene TRBV27; 8 positions match TRBD2. The CDR3 totals 12 residues. CDR1 is MNHEY, CDR2 SMNVEV, per germline (reference sequence). The junction had 1 base not matched to a gene; V was cut back by 5 bases and J by 4 bases. CDR3 nucleotide sequence: TGTGCCAGCAGTACGGGAGGGTACGAGCAGTACTTC. Protein sequence: CASSTGGYEQYF.

The chain uses TRBV6-6 and TRBJ1-1; the D gene is possibly TRBD1 (5 bases). The CDR3 is made up of 13 amino acids. Trimming left V 5 bases short and J 3 bases short, with 10 bases between. Per germline, CDR1 MNHNY and CDR2 SVGAGI (reference sequence). CDR3 residues: CASSRGRDTEAFF. The CDR3 coding sequence is TGTGCCAGCAGTAGGGGTCGGGACACTGAAGCTTTCTTT.

The chain combines TRBV4-2 with TRBJ1-2; TRBD1 is a possible D gene (6 bases). The germline V and J ends were trimmed by 0 bases and 3 bases, with 14 bases remaining between them. CDR3 length: 16 amino acids. Germline V gene sequence: CDR1 LGHNA, CDR2 YNFKEQ. The CDR3 DNA reads TGTGCCAGCAGCCAAGATCTCGGGGGGCGAGACTATGGCTACACCTTC. Translating it yields CASSQDLGGRDYGYTF.

The V call is TRBV3-1 (or the pseudogene TRBV3-2), the J call TRBJ1-1; 10 nucleotides align to TRBD1. The CDR3 length is 15 residues. The J segment lost 5 bases and the V segment lost 3 bases, leaving 6 bases of the junction unmatched. The germline V gene has CDR1 LGHDT and CDR2 YNNKEL (reference sequence). CDR3 residues: CASSQSGQGRTEAFF. The CDR3 coding sequence is TGTGCCAGCAGCCAGTCGGGACAGGGGAGGACTGAAGCTTTCTTT.

The chain carries TRBV2 and TRBJ2-3, with TRBD2 identical over 12 bases. Trimming took 10 bases from V and 5 from J; bases not matched to a gene: 25. Germline values: CDR1 SNHLY, CDR2 FYNNEI. This CDR3 region has 20 residues. The CDR3 sequence: CAILHLPLASGGAIVDTQYF. The CDR3 DNA sequence: TGTGCCATCCTACACTTACCGTTGGCTAGCGGGGGGGCCATTGTAGATACGCAGTATTTT.